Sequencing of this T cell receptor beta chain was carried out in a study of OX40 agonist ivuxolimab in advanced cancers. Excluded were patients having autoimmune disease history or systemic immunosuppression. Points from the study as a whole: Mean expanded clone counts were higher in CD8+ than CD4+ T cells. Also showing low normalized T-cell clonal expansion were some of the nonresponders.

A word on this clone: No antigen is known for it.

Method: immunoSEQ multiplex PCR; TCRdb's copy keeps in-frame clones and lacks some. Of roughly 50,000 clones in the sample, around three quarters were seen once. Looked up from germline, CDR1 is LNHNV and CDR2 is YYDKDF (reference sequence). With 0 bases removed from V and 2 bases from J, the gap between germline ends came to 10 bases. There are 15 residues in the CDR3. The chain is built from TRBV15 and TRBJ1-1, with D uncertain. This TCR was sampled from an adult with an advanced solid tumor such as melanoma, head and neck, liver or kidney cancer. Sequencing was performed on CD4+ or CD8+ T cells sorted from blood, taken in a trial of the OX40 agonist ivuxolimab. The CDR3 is CATSREGTANTEAFF. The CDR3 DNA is TGTGCCACCAGCAGAGAAGGTACGGCCAACACTGAAGCTTTCTTT.